The 20 T cell receptor beta chains below come from one sample, sequenced in a study of early T cells in non-severe SARS-CoV-2 infection. MiXCR, run by TCRdb on the 5' RACE reads, gives a single entry per CDR3 protein. The top ten clones hold 5.7% of a sample with tens of thousands of distinct CDR3 sequences, approximately 10% of them seen once. The sequencing here drew on whole blood, taken at baseline. These receptors were taken from an adult who was a healthcare worker with PCR-confirmed SARS-CoV-2 infection or an uninfected control (not recorded which).

The chain couples TRBV7-2 to TRBJ2-4; 15 bases agree with TRBD2. V was clipped by 3 bases and J by 1 base; unmatched bases: 4. This CDR3 contains 18 residues. Germline CDR1 and CDR2: SGHTA and FQGNSA. The CDR3 protein is CASSFGLAGGPAKNIQYF. CDR3 DNA: TGTGCCAGCAGCTTCGGACTAGCGGGGGGGCCGGCCAAAAACATTCAGTACTTC.

This clonotype has at least ten counts. The chain recombines TRBV2 with TRBJ2-4, with D tentatively TRBD2 (7 bases). The CDR3 contains 12 residues. Trimming removed 7 bases at V and 7 bases at J, with 11 bases between. Germline CDR1 is SNHLY and CDR2 is FYNNEI. In DNA, the CDR3 is TGTGCCAGCACGGGGGGCAGGAACATTCAGTACTTC. Translating it yields CASTGGRNIQYF. Looking up the rest from reference TRBV2 and TRBJ2-4 gives the full variable domain: EPEVTQTPSHQVTQMGQEVILRCVPISNHLYFYWYRQILGQKVEFLVSFYNNEISEKSEIFDDQFSVERPDGSNFTLKIRSTKLEDSAMYFCASTGGRNIQYFGAGTRLSVL.

The rearrangement uses TRBV5-1 and TRBJ2-7, with TRBD2 identical over 7 bases. This CDR3 is built from 17 residues. From germline, CDR1 is SGHRS and CDR2 YFSETQ. V lost 1 base to trimming and J lost 0 bases; unmatched junction nucleotides: 10. CDR3 region: CASSLSLAVTSSYEQYF. CDR3 nucleotide sequence: TGCGCCAGCAGCTTGAGTCTAGCGGTAACGAGCTCCTACGAGCAGTACTTC.

This clonotype was observed a few times. V and J are TRBV7-9 and TRBJ2-1; TRBD1 agrees at 10 bases. V lost 3 bases to trimming and J lost 7 bases; unmatched junction nucleotides: 15. CDR1 SEHNR and CDR2 FQNEAQ come from the germline V gene (reference sequence). The CDR3 covers 18 residues. DNA for the CDR3: TGTGCCAGCAGCTTTGAACTTTCCGGGACAGGGGCGGATAATGAGCAGTTCTTC. It is translated as CASSFELSGTGADNEQFF.

This clonotype appeared a few times. The V and J genes are TRBV7-3 and TRBJ2-2; 12 bases are shared with TRBD2. The CDR3 covers 16 residues. Germline-derived CDR1 and CDR2 are SGHTA and FQGTGA. Trimming took 5 bases from V and 2 from J; bases not matched to a gene: 3. Written as DNA, the CDR3 is TGTGCCAGCAGCCAACTAGCGGGGGGTAACACCGGGGAGCTGTTTTTT. Translation gives CASSQLAGGNTGELFF.

Ten or more counts support this clonotype. The CDR3 nucleotides read TGTGCCAGCAGCACGGGACATAACATTCAGTACTTC. Amino acids: CASSTGHNIQYF. The genes are TRBV5-6 and TRBJ2-4, with a tentative D call TRBD1 (6 bases). Germline loops: CDR1 SGHDT, CDR2 YYEEEE. The CDR3 length is 12 residues. Between the trimmed V and J ends, which lost 4 bases and 7 bases, there was a span of 9 bases.

This clonotype was seen repeatedly, ten times or more. V gene TRBV7-9 combines with J gene TRBJ1-1, with D perhaps TRBD1 (6 bases). The CDR3 totals 15 residues. Trimming pared 3 bases from V and 1 base from J, leaving 12 bases between. Germline V CDR1 and CDR2: SEHNR, FQNEAQ (reference sequence). The CDR3 DNA is TGTGCCAGCAGCTTCTACGGGACACAGAACACTGAAGCTTTCTTT. The encoded protein is CASSFYGTQNTEAFF.

The V gene is TRBV6-1, the J gene TRBJ1-1; possibly TRBD1 for D (5 bases). This CDR3 comprises 12 residues. CDR1 is MNHNS, CDR2 SASEGT, per germline. V shed 7 bases and J shed 11 bases, with 17 bases lying between them. The CDR3, as DNA: TGTGCCAGCATCGGAACAGGAAAATACGCTTTCTTT. This sequence encodes CASIGTGKYAFF.

In its sample, this clonotype was seen many times. V usage is TRBV6-5 and J usage is TRBJ1-6; 9 bases agree with TRBD1. The CDR3 loop spans 15 amino acids. The V gene's germline CDR1 is MNHEY and CDR2 SVGAGI. Trimming cost V 5 bases and J 14 bases; bases outside gene matches: 13. The CDR3 DNA reads TGTGCCAGCAGTCGATCGGGACAGGGTATGCAAACCCTCCACTTT. Translated, it gives CASSRSGQGMQTLHF.

This clonotype came up many times. The rearrangement links TRBV20-1 to TRBJ2-4, with 8 bases identical to TRBD2. Germline V lookup: CDR1 DFQATT, CDR2 SNEGSKA (reference sequence). The CDR3 spans 13 residues. Trimming removed 3 bases from V and 7 bases from J; junction bases left unmatched: 5. DNA of the CDR3: TGCAGTGCTAGGAGTAGCGGGGCGAACATTCAGTACTTC. Protein sequence: CSARSSGANIQYF.

This chain joins TRBV27 and TRBJ2-4, with 10 bases lining up with TRBD2. Germline CDR1 reads MNHEY; CDR2 reads SMNVEV (reference sequence). V lost 0 bases, J lost 4 bases, and 12 bases stayed unmatched. The CDR3 loop spans 19 amino acids. The CDR3 is CASSLSTSGKFGLKNIQYF. Written as DNA, the CDR3 is TGTGCCAGCAGTTTATCCACTAGCGGGAAATTTGGGTTGAAAAACATTCAGTACTTC.

There are a few counts of this clonotype. This chain uses TRBV4-1 with TRBJ2-1; D might be TRBD2 (7 bases). The CDR3 covers 12 residues. Trimming shortened V by 1 base and J by 14 bases, and 12 bases separated the two germline ends. CDR1 and CDR2 (germline): MGHRA, YSYEKL. CDR3 nucleotide sequence: TGCGCCAGCAGCCAAGGGAAGCGGGACAAGTTCTTC. It translates to CASSQGKRDKFF.

Ten or more counts support this clonotype. This chain links TRBV12-3 or TRBV12-4 with TRBJ2-3, with D possibly being TRBD1 or TRBD2 (5 bases each). This CDR3 spans 15 amino acids. V shed 4 bases and J shed 5 bases, with 16 bases lying between them. The CDR3 DNA reads TGTGCCAGCAGTTACCGGGACCTAGGCATAGATACGCAGTATTTT. This codes for CASSYRDLGIDTQYF.

This clonotype turned up a few times. V gene TRBV5-4 combines with J gene TRBJ2-3, with no clear D. CDR3 size: 13 residues. Germline CDR1 is SGHNT and CDR2 is YYREEE (reference sequence). With 2 bases removed from V and 9 bases from J, the gap between germline ends came to 13 bases. Here the CDR3 reads CASSFEEARTQYF. Written as DNA, the CDR3 is TGTGCCAGCAGCTTCGAAGAGGCACGGACGCAGTATTTT.

This clonotype showed up many times. V and J are TRBV28 and TRBJ2-1; the D is unclear. CDR1 and CDR2 (germline): MDHEN, SYDVKM. There are 11 residues in the CDR3. Trimming cost V 6 bases and J 6 bases, with 6 bases left between them. The CDR3, as DNA: TGTGCCAGCAGCCCGATCAATGAGCAGTTCTTC. Protein sequence: CASSPINEQFF. Complete variable domain (other parts from reference TRBV28 and TRBJ2-1): DVKVTQSSRYLVKRTGEKVFLECVQDMDHENMFWYRQDPGLGLRLIYFSYDVKMKEKGDIPEGYSVSREKKERFSLILESASTNQTSMYLCASSPINEQFFGPGTRLTVL.

This clonotype was counted at least ten times. This chain links TRBV30 with TRBJ2-2; no clear D gene. Trimming took 1 base from V and 2 from J, leaving 8 bases between them. The CDR3 runs 14 residues. The germline gives CDR1 GTSNPN, CDR2 SVGIG (reference sequence). In DNA, the CDR3 is TGTGCCTGGAGTGGACGGAAAAACACCGGGGAGCTGTTTTTT. Translating gives CAWSGRKNTGELFF.

The rearrangement links TRBV12-3 or TRBV12-4 to TRBJ2-7; TRBD2 is a possible D gene (6 bases). The V gene lost 3 bases and the J gene lost 7 bases, with 7 bases spanning the gap. The CDR3 has 11 amino acids. In nucleotides, the CDR3 is TGTGCCAGCAGTTTGGCGGGGGAGCAGTACTTC. Its translation is CASSLAGEQYF.

CDR3 bases: TGTGCCACCGCCGGTGACACCGGGGAGCTGTTTTTT. Translation gives CATAGDTGELFF. The V call is TRBV24-1, the J call TRBJ2-2; no definite D call. The CDR3 covers 12 residues. Germline values: CDR1 KGHDR, CDR2 SFDVKD. V shed 9 bases and J shed 3 bases, with 7 bases lying between them.

This clonotype was seen ten or more times. V usage is TRBV30 and J usage is TRBJ1-2; unclear D gene. The CDR3 runs to 11 residues. CDR1 and CDR2 from the germline V gene are GTSNPN and SVGIG (reference sequence). V gave up 8 bases and J gave up 7 bases, with 14 bases separating them. As DNA, the CDR3 is TGTGCCCTCTCGGAGGTATTTGGCTACACCTTC. Amino acids: CALSEVFGYTF.

V usage is TRBV2 and J usage is TRBJ2-3; the D gene is possibly TRBD1 (6 bases). Germline values: CDR1 SNHLY, CDR2 FYNNEI. The CDR3 spans 14 residues. V shed 2 bases and J shed 3 bases, with 9 bases lying between them. The CDR3 nucleotides read TGTGCCAGCAGTGAACGGACAGAGACAGATACGCAGTATTTT. Protein product: CASSERTETDTQYF.